Below are 15 T cell receptor beta chains sequenced from a single sample in a study of shared clonotypes between healthy human individuals. Sequencing used immunoSEQ multiplex PCR; TCRdb keeps in-frame clones, though not all of them. The table lists roughly 1,500,000 clones, about 98.5% of them singletons. The sequenced material came from naive CD4+ T cells sorted from blood. The sample's subset: CD45RA+ positively selected. Every receptor here comes from a young man in good health.

The V call is TRBV6-5, the J call TRBJ1-5; D not certain. Trimming stripped 0 bases from V and 8 bases from J, with 11 bases between. The germline CDR1 and CDR2 sequences are MNHEY and SVGAGI. There are 14 residues in the CDR3. DNA of the CDR3: TGTGCCAGCAGTTACTCTAGGTATGGTGAGCCCCAGCATTTT. Its protein is CASSYSRYGEPQHF.

Of note for this clone: Within the sample, other DNA sequences also encode this same CDR3. The chain couples TRBV20-1 to TRBJ2-7; D unclear. CDR3 length equals 11 residues. Looked up from germline, CDR1 is DFQATT and CDR2 is SNEGSKA (reference sequence). V was shortened by 1 base and J by 2 bases, with 3 bases between the two germline ends. As DNA, the CDR3 is TGCAGTGCTAGAGGCACCTACGAGCAGTACTTC. Its translation is CSARGTYEQYF.

This clone was recorded a few times. The rearrangement links TRBV10-3 to TRBJ2-6; D is tentatively TRBD1 or TRBD2 (5 bases each). Germline V gene data show CDR1 as ENHRY and CDR2 as SYGVKD. The germline V and J ends were trimmed by 8 bases and 1 base, with 9 bases remaining between them. The CDR3 consists of 14 residues. CDR3 bases: TGTGCCATCTCCGGGGCTTCTGGGGCCAACGTCCTGACTTTC. Protein sequence: CAISGASGANVLTF.

On this clone: The sample holds other DNA sequences that translate to the same CDR3. V and J are TRBV7-9 and TRBJ1-5; D is unresolved. V was clipped by 5 bases and J by 4 bases, with 6 bases between them. Germline-derived CDR1 and CDR2 are SEHNR and FQNEAQ (reference sequence). CDR3 length: 12 amino acids. The CDR3 DNA follows: TGTGCCAGCAGCCGGAGTAATCAGCCCCAGCATTTT. Residues: CASSRSNQPQHF.

The CDR3 region is CASSNVAGASDTQYF. CDR3 coding DNA: TGCGCCAGCAGCAACGTAGCGGGAGCATCAGATACGCAGTATTTT. The chain uses TRBV5-1 and TRBJ2-3, with 9 bases aligning to TRBD2. This CDR3 is 15 amino acids long. In germline, CDR1 is SGHRS, CDR2 YFSETQ. The ends lost 4 bases at V and 4 bases at J; junction bases unmatched: 7.

The gene calls are TRBV9 and TRBJ2-1, with 8 bases matching TRBD2. CDR1 is SGDLS and CDR2 is YYNGEE in the germline V gene. This CDR3 spans 16 amino acids. V lost 1 base, J lost 0 bases, and 3 bases stayed unmatched. The DNA of the CDR3 is TGTGCCAGCAGCGTAAAACTAGCGGACTCCTACAATGAGCAGTTCTTC. Translating it yields CASSVKLADSYNEQFF.

V is TRBV28 and J is TRBJ2-7, with 10 bases lining up with TRBD1. This CDR3 is 18 amino acids long. Germline V gene lookup returns CDR1 MDHEN and CDR2 SYDVKM. J was trimmed by 0 bases and V by 5 bases; bases with no gene match: 13. The CDR3 sequence: CASSMVTGGAPISYEQYF. Written as DNA, the CDR3 is TGTGCCAGCAGTATGGTGACAGGGGGCGCTCCCATCTCCTACGAGCAGTACTTC.

This chain links TRBV5-4 with TRBJ2-3, with D possibly called TRBD1 or TRBD2 (5 bases each). Germline V CDR1 and CDR2: SGHNT, YYREEE (reference sequence). V was cut by 4 bases and J by 0 bases, with 12 bases left in between. There are 15 residues in the CDR3. CDR3 nucleotides: TGTGCCAGCAGCCGTCCAGGGAGTAGCACAGATACGCAGTATTTT. Translating it yields CASSRPGSSTDTQYF.

The chain employs TRBV7-9 and TRBJ1-2, with 10 bases fitting TRBD1. With 0 bases clipped from V and 4 bases from J, the junction kept 8 bases outside the gene matches. The germline gives CDR1 SEHNR, CDR2 FQNEAQ (reference sequence). The CDR3 has 17 residues. CDR3 in amino acids: CASSLAGQGKGGYGYTF. Here the CDR3 DNA reads TGTGCCAGCAGCTTAGCGGGACAGGGGAAGGGTGGCTATGGCTACACCTTC.

This chain joins TRBV10-2 and TRBJ1-2; TRBD1 aligns across 11 bases. Germline lookup yields CDR1 WSHSY and CDR2 SAAADI. Trimming cost V 8 bases and J 6 bases; bases outside gene matches: 11. This CDR3 has 15 residues. CDR3 sequence (DNA): TGCGCCAGCTCGTACTTTGGGACAGGGGGGGATGGCTACACCTTC. This gives the protein CASSYFGTGGDGYTF.

The chain recombines TRBV5-1 with TRBJ2-3; the match to TRBD1 covers 11 bases. The CDR3 consists of 14 residues. Germline values: CDR1 SGHRS, CDR2 YFSETQ. The J segment lost 7 bases and the V segment lost 4 bases, leaving 5 bases of the junction unmatched. CDR3 DNA: TGCGCCAGCAGCCTAGGGACAGGGGGGAATACGCAGTATTTT. Encoded protein: CASSLGTGGNTQYF.

This clone was counted a single time. The rearrangement joins TRBV4-2 to TRBJ2-1; 7 nucleotides match TRBD2. Germline V gene lookup returns CDR1 LGHNA and CDR2 YNFKEQ. CDR3 length: 15 amino acids. The trim removed 1 base at V and 4 bases at J, leaving 4 bases unmatched. CDR3 loop: CASSQGTREYNEQFF. The CDR3 DNA reads as TGTGCCAGCAGCCAAGGGACTAGGGAGTACAATGAGCAGTTCTTC.

The chain links TRBV28 to TRBJ1-1, with unresolved D. The CDR3 contains 15 residues. Trimming took 6 bases from V and 1 from J, leaving 15 bases between them. Germline CDR1 reads MDHEN; CDR2 reads SYDVKM. The CDR3 coding sequence is TGTGCCAGCAGACAAGGCATGGGAGCGAACACTGAAGCTTTCTTT. Protein product: CASRQGMGANTEAFF.

A single count supports this clone. The V and J genes are TRBV10-3 and TRBJ1-5; D is perhaps TRBD1 (6 bases). Trimming pared 7 bases from V and 1 base from J, leaving 8 bases between. Germline V lookup: CDR1 ENHRY, CDR2 SYGVKD. The CDR3 covers 13 residues. Here the CDR3 DNA reads TGTGCCATCAACGGACAGAGCAATCAGCCCCAGCATTTT. Encoded protein: CAINGQSNQPQHF.

The gene calls are TRBV7-2 and TRBJ1-2; 9 bases line up with TRBD1. The CDR3 spans 15 residues. The J segment lost 8 bases and the V segment lost 4 bases, leaving 11 bases of the junction unmatched. Germline V gives CDR1 SGHTA, CDR2 FQGNSA. Written as DNA, the CDR3 is TGTGCCAGCAGCTCTATGAGTCGGACAGGGGTCGGCTACACCTTC. Translated: CASSSMSRTGVGYTF.